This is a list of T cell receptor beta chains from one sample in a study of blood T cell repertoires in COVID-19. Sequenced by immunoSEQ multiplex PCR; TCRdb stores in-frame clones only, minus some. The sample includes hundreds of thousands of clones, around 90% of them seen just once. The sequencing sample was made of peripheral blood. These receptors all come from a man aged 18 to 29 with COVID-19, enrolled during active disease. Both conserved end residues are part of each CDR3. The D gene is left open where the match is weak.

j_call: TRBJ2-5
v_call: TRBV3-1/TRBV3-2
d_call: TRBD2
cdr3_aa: CASSRAGKTQYF
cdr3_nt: TGTGCCAGCAGCCGAGCGGGAAAGACCCAGTACTTC

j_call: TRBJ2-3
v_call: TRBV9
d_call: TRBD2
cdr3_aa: CASSVSGGLITDTQYF
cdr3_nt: TGTGCCAGCAGCGTGTCGGGGGGGCTCATCACAGATACGCAGTATTTT

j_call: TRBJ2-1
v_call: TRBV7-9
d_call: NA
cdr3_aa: CASSLGQEDNEQFF
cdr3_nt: TGTGCCAGCAGCTTAGGGCAAGAAGACAATGAGCAGTTCTTC

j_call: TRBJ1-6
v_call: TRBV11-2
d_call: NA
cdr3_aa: CASRAEAADNSPLHF
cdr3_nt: TGTGCCAGCAGAGCCGAGGCAGCAGATAATTCACCCCTCCACTTT

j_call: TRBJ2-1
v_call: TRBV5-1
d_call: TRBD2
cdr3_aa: CASSLDGTSGGNEQFF
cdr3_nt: TGCGCCAGCAGCTTGGATGGGACTAGCGGGGGCAATGAGCAGTTCTTC

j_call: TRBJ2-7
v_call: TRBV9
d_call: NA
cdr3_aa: CASSVSPQATYEQYF
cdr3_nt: TGTGCCAGCAGCGTATCGCCGCAAGCAACCTACGAGCAGTACTTC

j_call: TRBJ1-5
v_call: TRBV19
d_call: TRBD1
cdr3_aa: CASSTRFRTGSPNQPQHF
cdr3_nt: TGTGCCAGTAGTACCCGATTTAGGACAGGGTCCCCTAATCAGCCCCAGCATTTT

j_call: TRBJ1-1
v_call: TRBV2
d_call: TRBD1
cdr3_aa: CASTGGTEAFF
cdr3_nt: TGTGCCAGCACAGGGGGAACTGAAGCTTTCTTT

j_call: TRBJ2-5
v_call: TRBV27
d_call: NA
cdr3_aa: CASSFGPYGTQYF
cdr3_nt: TGTGCCAGCAGTTTTGGGCCCTATGGGACCCAGTACTTC

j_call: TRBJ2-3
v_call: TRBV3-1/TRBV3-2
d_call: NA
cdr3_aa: CASSQSWNRPSTDTQYF
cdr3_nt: TGTGCCAGCAGCCAGTCGTGGAACAGACCTAGCACAGATACGCAGTATTTT

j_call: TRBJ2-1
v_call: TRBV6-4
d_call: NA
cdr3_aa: CASSDGDNNNEQFF
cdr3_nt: TGTGCCAGCAGTGACGGGGACAACAACAATGAGCAGTTCTTC

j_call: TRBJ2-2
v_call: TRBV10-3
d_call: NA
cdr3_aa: CAISLIGNTGELFF
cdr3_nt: TGTGCCATCAGTCTTATCGGGAACACCGGGGAGCTGTTTTTT

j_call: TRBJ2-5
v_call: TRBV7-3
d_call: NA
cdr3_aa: CASSLGDETQYF
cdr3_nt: TGTGCCAGCAGCCTCGGGGATGAGACCCAGTACTTC

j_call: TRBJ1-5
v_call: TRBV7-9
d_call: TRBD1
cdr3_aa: CASPPPQGNQPQHF
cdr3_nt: TGTGCCAGCCCGCCCCCACAGGGGAACCAGCCCCAGCATTTT

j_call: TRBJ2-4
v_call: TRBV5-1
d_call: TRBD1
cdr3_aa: CASSPGQGASKNIQYF
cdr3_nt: TGCGCCAGCAGCCCGGGACAGGGGGCTTCCAAAAACATTCAGTACTTC